This T cell receptor (beta chain) stems from a study of T cells after yellow fever vaccination. Broader study findings: Some clonotypes, a small share, were shared between CD4 and CD8 compartments. Clones from primary vaccination mostly reappeared after the booster (approximately 96% CD4, over 85% CD8).

This CDR3 is 11 amino acids long. CDR1 and CDR2 from the germline V gene are SGHRS and YFSETQ. V lost 2 bases and J lost 10, with 7 bases in between. Researchers made TCR cDNA using 5'RACE template switching, and this step added a universal primer site and UMIs. TCRdb re-analysed the 5' RACE reads in MiXCR, keeping a single row per CDR3 protein. The sample shows fewer than 400,000 distinct CDR3 sequences, roughly 6.1% of them seen only once. This clonotype showed up just a few times. Its target is unknown. The rearrangement uses TRBV5-1 and TRBJ2-1; D is undetermined. The specimen comprised PBMCs, sampled 5 days after the yellow fever booster vaccination. This sequence originates from a man aged 25 to 45 who received the YFV17D yellow fever vaccine. The CDR3, as DNA: TGCGCCAGCAGCTTCTCCTCGGAGCAGTTCTTC. Its protein product is CASSFSSEQFF.